The present entry profiles one T cell receptor beta chain with its context. Which antigen it targets is not known. Base-call qualities are not available, and no considerably larger clone is one nucleotide away. There are 15 amino acids in the CDR3, from cysteine to phenylalanine inclusive. Only CDR3 DNA remains: 45 bases, in frame from the first base. Sequences LGHNA (CDR1) and YSLEER (CDR2) are obtained from the germline V gene. From V the trimming removes 4 bases and from J it removes 4 bases, while the gene matches leave 8 bases of the junction unaccounted for. The data originate from a study of T cell changes during pregnancy in multiple sclerosis (dated by TCRdb to about 2019). Some background on the complete study: Changes in the T cell repertoire over the course of pregnancy were examined in this study in women with multiple sclerosis.

The library was produced with the immunoSEQ multiplex PCR assay. In TCRdb, the immuneACCESS table is reduced to in-frame sequences with V and J assigned. These tables do not hold every clone; where another copy was compared, an unresolved V gene accounts for under half, and the others remain unexplained. The sample data list fewer than 40,000 clones, and over 90% of these were observed just once. The ten largest clones take up 0.35% to 0.4% of the sample. This TCR came from a female donor with multiple sclerosis, enrolled in a pregnancy study. The V and J genes are TRBV4-3 and TRBJ1-2; TRBD1 aligns with 8 central bases. The sample in question was CD4+ T cells from peripheral blood mononuclear cells, obtained in the second trimester of pregnancy. In nucleotide form, the sequence is TGCGCCAGCAGCCCAGGACAGGGCGATCTCTATGGCTACACCTTC. It translates to CASSPGQGDLYGYTF.